This T cell receptor beta chain was captured in a study of blood T cells in healthy people across ages (dated by TCRdb to the mid-2010s). Describing the broader study: Template switching captured roughly one uniquely barcoded TCR beta cDNA molecule per two T cells in model experiments. Age-related changes in TCR beta repertoire diversity were measured in the study by deep sequencing normalized with unique cDNA molecular identifiers. The donors were split into four age groups: young (average roughly 15 years), middle-aged (roughly 39), aged (roughly 65) and long-lived (approximately 80). To avoid experimental bias, donors of different ages were randomly spread across the sequencing lanes. For two donors (one aged 18 to 30 and one aged 80 or older), the study analyzed two additional independent replicas of 1 million unique cDNA reads from the same blood draw. Study-wide findings and limitations: Donor CMV infection status was unknown, potentially confounding age-related changes in expanded clonotypes. The long-lived group showed more naive CD4+ T cells, fewer expanded clones and increased TCR diversity than the aged group, suggesting age selection. As age increased, observed TCR beta diversity per million T cells dropped in a roughly linear way, and a significant reduction was already evident by age about 40. Total diversity estimates from one million sequenced T cells were considered lower bounds and underestimates. Because profiling used bulk unsorted PBMCs, naive and antigen-experienced compartments could not be compared conclusively. Observed TCR beta diversity correlated strongly with the percentage of naive T cells measured by flow cytometry.

Systemically healthy Caucasian individuals from Russia, 39 in total and aged about 6 to 100 years, were included as donors. Each donor gave 9 to 10 milliliters of peripheral blood, collected into EDTA-treated Vacutainer tubes. PBMCs were isolated by Ficoll-Paque density-gradient centrifugation, with at least 6 million obtained per sample. Total RNA, at least 5.5 micrograms per sample, was extracted from PBMCs with Trizol reagent. The percentages of naive CD45RAhigh/CD27high T cells were determined by flow cytometry on a PBMC aliquot from every donor. Library preparation used 5' RACE. For sequencing, an Illumina HiSeq 2500 was employed. A second roughly 6 to 12 cycle PCR used a sample-barcoded 5' primer and a J-beta primer mix. Each TCR beta cDNA molecule received a unique molecular identifier from a template-switch 5' adaptor carrying 12 random nucleotides. Each sample yielded at least 3 million CDR3-containing paired-end reads. First-strand cDNA was synthesized from all RNA with the Mint cDNA synthesis kit, primed by a TRBC-specific oligonucleotide. Following uracil-DNA glycosylase treatment, a first 18-cycle PCR with universal primers M1SS and BC2_uni_R was performed on all cDNA. The study's own analysis went as follows. Normalization of each sample was performed by random selection of 1 million high-quality reads, each carrying a distinct molecular identifier. Reads with shared molecular identifiers were discarded instead of being binned into consensus sequences. MiTCR, set to a Q25 quality threshold and the strictest error-elimination algorithm, was used for CDR3 identification, clonotype clustering and error correction. A nonparametric unseen species model with Euler transformation was used to estimate a lower bound on total TCR beta diversity. The public sequencing data were trimmed at Q25 with fastp and processed into clonotypes with MiXCR by TCRdb, which kept only in-frame beta chains. Under each unique CDR3 protein, matching rows form one entry showing the most common genes and DNA. These V and J calls rely on TCRdb rather than the paper's analysis. The sample table records 600,000 or so distinct CDR3 sequences; less than 35% of these occur just once. The ten largest make up about 15% of the sample.

There are many counts of this clonotype. What this receptor recognizes is not known. No base qualities exist here, and no much larger clone lies one base off it. From V the trimming removes 7 bases and from J it removes 0 bases, while the gene matches leave 6 bases of the junction unaccounted for. The CDR3 measures 14 amino acids from cysteine to phenylalanine. The read is trimmed to its CDR3 DNA, 42 bases read in frame from base 1. Reading the germline V gene gives CDR1 MNHEY and CDR2 SVGAGI. Recombination joined TRBV6-5 with TRBJ2-7; TRBD1 matches 7 bases in the middle. The sample was blood. This receptor was obtained from an elderly woman in good health. The CDR3: CASTQTGFSYEQYF. The nucleotide sequence is TGTGCCAGCACTCAGACAGGGTTCTCCTACGAGCAGTACTTC.